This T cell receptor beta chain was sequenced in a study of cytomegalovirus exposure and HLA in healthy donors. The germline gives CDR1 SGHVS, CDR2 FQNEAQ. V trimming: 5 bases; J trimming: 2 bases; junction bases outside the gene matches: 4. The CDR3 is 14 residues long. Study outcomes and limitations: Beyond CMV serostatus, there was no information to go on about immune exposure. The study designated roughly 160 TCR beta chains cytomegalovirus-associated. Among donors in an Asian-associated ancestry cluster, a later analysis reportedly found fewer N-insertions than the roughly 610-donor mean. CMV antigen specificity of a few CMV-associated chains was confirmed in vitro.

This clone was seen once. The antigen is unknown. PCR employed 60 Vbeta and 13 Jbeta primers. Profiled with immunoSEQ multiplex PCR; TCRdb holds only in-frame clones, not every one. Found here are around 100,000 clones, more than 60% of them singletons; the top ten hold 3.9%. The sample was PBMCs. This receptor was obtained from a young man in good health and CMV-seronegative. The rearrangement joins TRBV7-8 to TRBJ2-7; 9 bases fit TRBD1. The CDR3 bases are TGTGCCAGCAGCGTCAGACAGGGGGCCTACGAGCAGTACTTC. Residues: CASSVRQGAYEQYF.